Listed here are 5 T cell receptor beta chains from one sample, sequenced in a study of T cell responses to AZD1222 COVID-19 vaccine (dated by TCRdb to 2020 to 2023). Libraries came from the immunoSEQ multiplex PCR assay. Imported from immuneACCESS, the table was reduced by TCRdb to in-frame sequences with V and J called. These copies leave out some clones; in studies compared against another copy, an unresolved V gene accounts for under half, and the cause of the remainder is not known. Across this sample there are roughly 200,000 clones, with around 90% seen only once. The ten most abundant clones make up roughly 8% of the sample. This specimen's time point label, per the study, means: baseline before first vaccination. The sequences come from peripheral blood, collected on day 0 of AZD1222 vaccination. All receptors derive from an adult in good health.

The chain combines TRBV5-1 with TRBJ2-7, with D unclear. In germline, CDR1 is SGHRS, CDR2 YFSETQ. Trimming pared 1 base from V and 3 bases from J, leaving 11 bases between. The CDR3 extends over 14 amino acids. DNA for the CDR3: TGCGCCAGCAGCTTGCGAACGAATCACTACGAGCAGTACTTC. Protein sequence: CASSLRTNHYEQYF.

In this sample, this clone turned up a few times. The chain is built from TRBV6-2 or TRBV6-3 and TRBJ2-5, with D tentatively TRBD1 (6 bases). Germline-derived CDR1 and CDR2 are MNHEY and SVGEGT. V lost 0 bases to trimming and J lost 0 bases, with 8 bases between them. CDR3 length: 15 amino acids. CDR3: CASSYSKGDQETQYF. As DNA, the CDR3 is TGTGCCAGCAGTTACTCGAAGGGGGACCAAGAGACCCAGTACTTC.

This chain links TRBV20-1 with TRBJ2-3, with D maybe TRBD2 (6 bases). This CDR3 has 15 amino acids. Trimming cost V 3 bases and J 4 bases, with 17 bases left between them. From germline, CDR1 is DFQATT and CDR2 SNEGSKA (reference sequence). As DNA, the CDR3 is TGCAGTGCTAGTCCTACTTGGACTAAGGCAGATACGCAGTATTTT. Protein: CSASPTWTKADTQYF.

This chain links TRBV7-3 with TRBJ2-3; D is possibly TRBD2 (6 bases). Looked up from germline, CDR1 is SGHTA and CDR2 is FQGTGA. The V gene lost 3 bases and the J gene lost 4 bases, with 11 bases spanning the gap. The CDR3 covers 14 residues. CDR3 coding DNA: TGTGCCAGCAGCTTTGGCGGGGTGTCAGATACGCAGTATTTT. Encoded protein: CASSFGGVSDTQYF.

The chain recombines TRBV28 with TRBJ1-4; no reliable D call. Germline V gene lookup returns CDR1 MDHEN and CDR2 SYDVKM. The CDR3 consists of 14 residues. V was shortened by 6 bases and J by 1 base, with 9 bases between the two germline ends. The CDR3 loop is CASRPHGTNEKLFF. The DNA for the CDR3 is TGTGCCAGCAGGCCCCACGGAACTAATGAAAAACTGTTTTTT.